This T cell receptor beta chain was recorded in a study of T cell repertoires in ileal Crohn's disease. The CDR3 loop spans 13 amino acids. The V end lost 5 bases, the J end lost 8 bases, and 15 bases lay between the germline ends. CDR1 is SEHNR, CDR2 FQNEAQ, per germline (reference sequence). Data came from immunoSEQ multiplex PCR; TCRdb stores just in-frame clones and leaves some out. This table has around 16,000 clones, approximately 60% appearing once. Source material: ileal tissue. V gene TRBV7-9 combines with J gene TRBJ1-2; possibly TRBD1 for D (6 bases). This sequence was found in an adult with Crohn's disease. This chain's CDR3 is CASSQSDRAGYTF. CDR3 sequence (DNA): TGTGCCAGCAGCCAGTCGGACAGAGCCGGCTACACCTTC.